Following are 30 T cell receptor beta chains from one sample sequenced in a study of shared clonotypes between healthy human individuals. TCRdb's copy holds only in-frame clones and misses some; the assay was immunoSEQ multiplex PCR. Of more than 2 million clones listed, 95% are singletons. Sample: naive CD4+ T cells sorted from blood. Specified subset: CD45RA+ positively selected. The receptors were sampled from a young man in good health.

The CDR3 region is CASIMTSGSSYEQYF. CDR3 nucleotides: TGTGCCAGCATTATGACTAGCGGGAGCTCCTACGAGCAGTACTTC. The chain carries TRBV6-1 and TRBJ2-7, with TRBD2 identical over 12 bases. The CDR3 consists of 15 residues. The junction had 4 bases not matched to a gene; V was cut back by 7 bases and J by 0 bases. CDR1 and CDR2 from the germline V gene are MNHNS and SASEGT.

The chain links TRBV5-8 to TRBJ2-3; TRBD2 agrees at 10 bases. CDR3 length equals 15 residues. Trimming at V came to 4 bases and at J to 2 bases, leaving 4 bases not matched to a gene. Germline V gives CDR1 SGHTS, CDR2 YDEGEE. Here the CDR3 reads CASSGGLAFTDTQYF. Written as DNA, the CDR3 is TGTGCCAGCAGCGGGGGACTAGCGTTCACAGATACGCAGTATTTT.

In DNA form, the CDR3 reads TGTGCCAGCAGCGGAACAGGGGCAACTAATGAAAAACTGTTTTTT. This sequence encodes CASSGTGATNEKLFF. The rearrangement joins TRBV5-6 to TRBJ1-4, with 7 bases matching TRBD1. The germline V gene encodes CDR1 SGHDT and CDR2 YYEEEE. CDR3 length: 15 amino acids. V shed 4 bases and J 0 bases; nucleotides not matched to a gene: 3.

V and J are TRBV7-2 and TRBJ2-1; 11 positions match TRBD1. There are 14 residues in the CDR3. The trim removed 5 bases at V and 10 bases at J, leaving 7 bases unmatched. Germline V CDR1 and CDR2: SGHTA, FQGNSA. CDR3 in amino acids: CASSLYGQGAEQFF. CDR3 DNA sequence: TGTGCCAGCAGCCTGTATGGACAGGGGGCCGAGCAGTTCTTC.

The V and J genes are TRBV7-9 and TRBJ2-1; 9 nucleotides line up with TRBD2. This CDR3 region has 15 residues. With 5 bases clipped from V and 2 bases from J, the junction kept 4 bases outside the gene matches. Looked up from germline, CDR1 is SEHNR and CDR2 is FQNEAQ (reference sequence). Here the CDR3 reads CASSPGLAPYNEQFF. The CDR3 nucleotides read TGTGCCAGCAGCCCCGGACTAGCGCCCTACAATGAGCAGTTCTTC.

V gene TRBV2 combines with J gene TRBJ2-5; no clear D. Germline V CDR1 and CDR2: SNHLY, FYNNEI. This CDR3 has 11 amino acids. V was clipped by 8 bases and J by 1 base, with 5 bases between them. CDR3 in DNA: TGTGCCAGCGAACTCCAAGAGACCCAGTACTTC. Encoded protein: CASELQETQYF.

The J gene is TRBJ2-1, the V gene TRBV9; the match to TRBD1 covers 11 bases. V lost 3 bases, J lost 6 bases, and 8 bases stayed unmatched. CDR3 length: 16 amino acids. The germline gives CDR1 SGDLS, CDR2 YYNGEE. The CDR3 sequence is CASSASRDRGGNEQFF. The CDR3 DNA sequence: TGTGCCAGCAGCGCGTCCCGGGACAGGGGGGGCAATGAGCAGTTCTTC.

This chain connects TRBV10-3 to TRBJ1-1; tentative D call: TRBD1 (5 bases). The germline gives CDR1 ENHRY, CDR2 SYGVKD. V was clipped by 6 bases and J by 0 bases, with 14 bases between them. This CDR3 contains 15 residues. As DNA, the CDR3 is TGTGCCATCAGGGAAGATGGGGGTATGAACACTGAAGCTTTCTTT. Residues: CAIREDGGMNTEAFF.

For this clone: Other DNA sequences in this specimen translate into the identical CDR3. This rearrangement joins TRBV11-3 to TRBJ2-1; tentatively, D is TRBD1 (6 bases). V lost 2 bases and J lost 1, with 6 bases in between. Germline V gene sequence: CDR1 SGHNT, CDR2 YENEEA. This CDR3 comprises 14 residues. The CDR3 loop reads CASSLQGSYNEQFF. The CDR3, as DNA: TGTGCCAGCAGCTTACAGGGGTCCTACAATGAGCAGTTCTTC. The full variable domain, in which reference TRBV11-3 and TRBJ2-1 provide the parts outside the CDR3, is EAGVVQSPRYKIIEKKQPVAFWCNPISGHNTLYWYLQNLGQGPELLIRYENEEAVDDSQLPKDRFSAERLKGVDSTLKIQPAELGDSAVYLCASSLQGSYNEQFFGPGTRLTVL.

The chain employs TRBV25-1 and TRBJ2-7; D remains ambiguous. The CDR3 is made up of 14 amino acids. V shed 1 base and J shed 0 bases, with 7 bases lying between them. CDR1 is MGHDK, CDR2 SYGVNS, per germline. The CDR3 coding sequence is TGTGCCAGCAGTGAATCAGGTCACTCCTACGAGCAGTACTTC. Translated, it gives CASSESGHSYEQYF.

The chain links TRBV6-1 to TRBJ2-7; D perhaps matches TRBD1 (5 bases). The CDR3 runs to 14 residues. Per the germline V gene, CDR1 is MNHNS and CDR2 is SASEGT. V lost 4 bases and J lost 4, with 14 bases in between. The DNA of the CDR3 is TGTGCCAGCAGTGGTCAGGGTTCTGCGTACGAGCAGTACTTC. Protein: CASSGQGSAYEQYF.

The chain employs TRBV18 and TRBJ2-3, with D uncertain. In germline, CDR1 is KGHSH, CDR2 LQKENI. Trimming took 6 bases from V and 0 from J, leaving 10 bases between them. The CDR3 runs to 14 residues. As DNA, the CDR3 is TGTGCCAGCTCGCCGGCGCGTAGCACAGATACGCAGTATTTT. Translation gives CASSPARSTDTQYF. Filled out from reference TRBV18 and TRBJ2-3, the complete variable domain reads NAGVMQNPRHLVRRRGQEARLRCSPMKGHSHVYWYRQLPEEGLKFMVYLQKENIIDESGMPKERFSAEFPKEGPSILRIQQVVRGDSAAYFCASSPARSTDTQYFGPGTRLTVL.

This clone was counted a few times. A read error may produce the germline difference seen at one junction end. This chain links TRBV2 with TRBJ2-7, with 12 positions matching TRBD1. There are 14 residues in the CDR3. Germline-derived CDR1 and CDR2 are SNHLY and FYNNEI. Written as DNA, the CDR3 is TGTGCCAGCAGTGGAGGGACAGGGGGCTTGCCTCCACGCTTC. Translated: CASSGGTGGLPPRF. The complete variable domain, with remaining parts taken from reference TRBV2 and TRBJ2-7, reads EPEVTQTPSHQVTQMGQEVILRCVPISNHLYFYWYRQILGQKVEFLVSFYNNEISEKSEIFDDQFSVERPDGSNFTLKIRSTKLEDSAMYFCASSGGTGGLPPRFGPGTRLTVT.

Notes on this clone: The sample has other DNA sequences that encode this CDR3 too. The chain employs TRBV28 and TRBJ2-7; D is unclear. V lost 5 bases and J 1 base, leaving 3 bases between the germline ends. Germline assignment: CDR1 MDHEN and CDR2 SYDVKM. The CDR3 extends over 11 amino acids. This chain's CDR3 is CASSQSYEQYF. The CDR3 DNA sequence: TGTGCCAGCAGTCAATCCTACGAGCAGTACTTC.

The CDR3 loop is CASSPLAGSTDTQYF. CDR3 in DNA: TGTGCCAGCAGCCCTCTAGCAGGGAGCACAGATACGCAGTATTTT. The chain combines TRBV9 with TRBJ2-3, with D perhaps TRBD1 or TRBD2 (5 bases each). The CDR3 extends over 15 amino acids. Germline CDR1 and CDR2: SGDLS and YYNGEE. Trimming took 4 bases from V and 0 from J, leaving 12 bases between them.

The rearrangement links TRBV12-5 to TRBJ2-7; D possibly corresponds to TRBD2 (6 bases). V dropped 0 bases and J dropped 3 bases, with 15 bases sitting between them. This CDR3 comprises 16 residues. The germline V gene encodes CDR1 LGHNT and CDR2 FRNRAP. In DNA form, the CDR3 reads TGTGCTAGTGGTTTGGTAGTTGGTCGGGAGTTCTACGAGCAGTACTTC. Translated: CASGLVVGREFYEQYF.

V is TRBV28 and J is TRBJ2-7; no definite D call. V was clipped by 6 bases and J by 2 bases, with 20 bases between them. The CDR3 extends over 16 amino acids. Per the germline V gene, CDR1 is MDHEN and CDR2 is SYDVKM. This CDR3 is CASSDTRLGRAYEQYF. The CDR3, as DNA: TGTGCCAGCAGCGATACTCGACTGGGCCGAGCCTACGAGCAGTACTTC.

The chain links TRBV10-1 to TRBJ2-1; 10 bases map to TRBD2. The germline V gene has CDR1 WNHNN and CDR2 SYGVQD (reference sequence). There are 14 residues in the CDR3. J was trimmed by 10 bases and V by 4 bases; bases with no gene match: 7. CDR3 amino acids: CASSVRLAGAEQFF. The CDR3, as DNA: TGCGCCAGCAGTGTGCGCCTAGCGGGAGCGGAGCAGTTCTTC.

The chain carries TRBV2 and TRBJ1-4; 8 bases match TRBD1. The CDR3 contains 15 residues. The V segment lost 4 bases and the J segment 3 bases; nucleotides outside the gene matches: 4. Germline CDR1 SNHLY, CDR2 FYNNEI. The CDR3 here is CASSGRGRANEKLFF. CDR3 coding DNA: TGTGCCAGCAGTGGCAGGGGGCGAGCTAATGAAAAACTGTTTTTT.

With respect to this clone: Other DNA sequences of this sample code for an identical CDR3. The chain carries TRBV2 and TRBJ2-5, with a possible D match to TRBD1 (6 bases). The V end was cut by 4 bases, the J end by 0 bases, with 9 bases between. The CDR3 is 14 residues long. CDR1 and CDR2 from the germline V gene are SNHLY and FYNNEI. The CDR3 sequence: CASSGGTYQETQYF. The CDR3 coding sequence is TGTGCCAGCAGTGGGGGGACATACCAAGAGACCCAGTACTTC.

This clone was seen only once. The V and J genes are TRBV29-1 and TRBJ1-2, with D unclear. The CDR3 length is 14 residues. V was pared by 0 bases and J by 4 bases, with 12 bases between. The germline gives CDR1 SQVTM, CDR2 ANQGSEA. The CDR3 DNA sequence: TGCAGCGTTGAAGATGAAAGGCGGCGCTATGGCTACACCTTC. It codes for CSVEDERRRYGYTF.

The V gene is TRBV19, the J gene TRBJ2-5; TRBD2 might be the D (5 bases). The germline V gene has CDR1 LNHDA and CDR2 SQIVND (reference sequence). The V and J ends lost 5 bases and 5 bases respectively, with 12 bases between them. The CDR3 consists of 13 residues. The DNA for the CDR3 is TGTGCCAGTAGTTTGCCGGGGTCGGAGACCCAGTACTTC. Its translation is CASSLPGSETQYF.

The V gene is TRBV30, the J gene TRBJ2-5; 10 bases are a match to TRBD2. V trimming: 7 bases; J trimming: 0 bases; junction bases outside the gene matches: 2. The CDR3 contains 13 residues. Germline V gene sequence: CDR1 GTSNPN, CDR2 SVGIG (reference sequence). The CDR3 sequence: CASSGGNQETQYF. Written as DNA, the CDR3 is TGTGCCTCTAGCGGGGGAAACCAAGAGACCCAGTACTTC.

The V call is TRBV5-4, the J call TRBJ1-6; D ambiguous. Germline CDR1 SGHNT, CDR2 YYREEE (reference sequence). V shed 0 bases and J shed 6 bases, with 10 bases lying between them. This CDR3 is built from 15 residues. The CDR3 DNA reads as TGTGCCAGCAGCTTGGGTGGCAGTCCTAATTCACCCCTCCACTTT. This encodes CASSLGGSPNSPLHF.

The chain joins TRBV11-2 to TRBJ2-7; 7 nucleotides match TRBD2. This CDR3 has 16 amino acids. CDR1 and CDR2 from the germline V gene are SGHAT and FQNNGV. The junction had 10 bases not matched to a gene; V was cut back by 3 bases and J by 2 bases. Written as DNA, the CDR3 is TGTGCCAGCAGCTTCGATAGCGGGCATACTACCTACGAGCAGTACTTC. This translates into CASSFDSGHTTYEQYF.

V and J are TRBV5-1 and TRBJ1-1; D call uncertain. The ends were cut back, 6 bases at V and 0 bases at J, with 9 bases in the middle. Per the germline V gene, CDR1 is SGHRS and CDR2 is YFSETQ. The length of the CDR3 is 13 residues. The CDR3 nucleotides are TGCGCCAGCACCAATATTATGAACACTGAAGCTTTCTTT. It yields the protein CASTNIMNTEAFF.

The V call is TRBV5-8, the J call TRBJ2-7; 8 bases line up with TRBD1. The CDR3 loop spans 16 amino acids. The V segment lost 4 bases and the J segment 2 bases; nucleotides outside the gene matches: 11. CDR1 is SGHTS, CDR2 YDEGEE, per germline. This CDR3 is CASSRGETGVPYEQYF. DNA of the CDR3: TGTGCCAGCAGCAGAGGGGAGACAGGGGTCCCCTACGAGCAGTACTTC.

With regard to this clone: A junction end diverges from the germline sequence, so it may reflect a read error. CDR3 loop: CASSSEGAGELFF. In DNA form, the CDR3 reads TGTGCTAGCAGCTCGGAAGGGGCCGGGGAGCTGTTTTTT. J is TRBJ2-2 and V is TRBV7-7; D is possibly TRBD1 (5 bases). There are 13 residues in the CDR3. In germline, CDR1 is SSHAT, CDR2 FNYEAQ (reference sequence).

This clone was detected only once. The rearrangement links TRBV27 to TRBJ1-5; possible D gene TRBD1, 5 bases. The CDR3 is 15 residues long. Trimming left V 5 bases short and J 7 bases short, with 18 bases between. Germline V gene lookup returns CDR1 MNHEY and CDR2 SMNVEV (reference sequence). This chain's CDR3 is CASSPRLRGGQPQHF. CDR3 sequence (DNA): TGTGCCAGCAGTCCACGTTTGAGGGGTGGGCAGCCCCAGCATTTT.

This clone was recorded only once. The genes are TRBV6-6 and TRBJ2-5; D perhaps matches TRBD2 (6 bases). Germline V gene data show CDR1 as MNHNY and CDR2 as SVGAGI (reference sequence). The CDR3 length is 15 residues. V lost 2 bases and J 3 bases, leaving 13 bases between the germline ends. The CDR3 is CASSYASLAEETQYF. CDR3 sequence (DNA): TGTGCCAGCAGTTACGCCAGTTTAGCGGAAGAGACCCAGTACTTC.